The rows below give T cell receptor beta chains drawn from one sample of a study of PD-L1 blockade in urothelial cancer. Clones were sequenced by immunoSEQ multiplex PCR, and TCRdb holds only the in-frame ones, with some missing. The data contain some 52,000 clones, roughly four fifths of them seen just once; the ten biggest clones take up less than 5%. The sequencing here drew on PBMCs, taken around atezolizumab (anti-PD-L1) treatment. The receptors originated from a man aged 65 to 79 with urothelial cancer. CDR3s include the opening cysteine and the closing phenylalanine or tryptophan. The order of the fields is V gene, clone size, J gene, D gene, CDR3 protein, CDR3 DNA. D genes are given only for firm matches. Clone sizes are given selectively: once, few, many, or a class where the clone is expanded.

TRBV5-1	-	TRBJ2-5	TRBD2	CASSSGTSGGQETQYF	TGCGCCAGCAGCTCCGGGACTAGCGGGGGCCAAGAGACCCAGTACTTC
TRBV7-9	-	TRBJ1-2	TRBD1	CASSPRDSGYTF	TGTGCCAGCAGCCCCCGGGACAGCGGCTACACCTTC
TRBV30	-	TRBJ1-3	-	CAGGGSGNTIYF	TGTGCCGGAGGCGGGTCTGGAAACACCATATATTTT
TRBV28	-	TRBJ2-5	-	CASSLGERAVRETQYF	TGTGCCAGCAGTTTAGGGGAGCGCGCGGTCCGGGAGACCCAGTACTTC
TRBV11-3	-	TRBJ2-2	TRBD2	CASSGLATNTGELFF	TGTGCCAGCAGCGGACTAGCGACGAACACCGGGGAGCTGTTTTTT
TRBV4-3	few	TRBJ2-3	-	CASSQEWAFRGVSSDTQYF	TGCGCCAGCAGCCAAGAGTGGGCTTTCAGGGGAGTTTCGTCGGATACGCAGTATTTT
TRBV7-2	-	TRBJ2-3	TRBD2	CASSSPLAGGRGDTQYF	TGTGCCAGCAGCTCTCCCTTAGCGGGGGGGCGGGGTGATACGCAGTATTTT
TRBV27	-	TRBJ2-2	TRBD2	CASAGGFGELFF	TGTGCCAGTGCGGGGGGTTTTGGGGAGCTGTTTTTT
TRBV29-1	-	TRBJ2-1	-	CSSEPVRGGWQFF	TGCAGTTCCGAGCCCGTACGGGGAGGATGGCAGTTCTTC
TRBV30	-	TRBJ2-3	-	CAWSVRRDTQYF	TGTGCCTGGAGTGTACGGCGGGATACGCAGTATTTT
TRBV18	-	TRBJ1-4	-	CASSPSRVSEKLFF	TGTGCCAGCTCACCATCCAGGGTTTCGGAAAAACTGTTTTTT
TRBV5-6	-	TRBJ2-1	-	CASSLVGGNEQFF	TGTGCCAGCAGCTTGGTCGGAGGCAATGAGCAGTTCTTC
TRBV4-3	-	TRBJ1-1	-	CASSLQGQGGRVARTEAFF	TGCGCCAGCAGCCTACAAGGGCAGGGAGGGCGAGTGGCGAGGACTGAAGCTTTCTTT
TRBV14	few	TRBJ2-5	-	CASSLLQGVPSETQYF	TGTGCCAGCAGCCTCCTACAGGGCGTCCCGTCCGAGACCCAGTACTTC
TRBV6-1	-	TRBJ1-6	-	CASSAGYSPLHF	TGTGCCAGCAGTGCGGGGTACTCACCCCTCCACTTT
TRBV25-1	few	TRBJ2-5	-	CASSEHPERESWETQYF	TGTGCCAGCAGTGAACACCCAGAACGGGAATCGTGGGAGACCCAGTACTTC
TRBV2	-	TRBJ2-7	TRBD2	CASKASGGTYEQYF	TGTGCCAGCAAGGCTAGCGGGGGGACCTACGAGCAGTACTTC
TRBV6-1	-	TRBJ1-2	TRBD1	CASSGTGEFGYTF	TGTGCCAGCAGTGGGACAGGGGAGTTTGGCTACACCTTC
TRBV11-3	-	TRBJ2-7	-	CASSLGPEQYF	TGTGCCAGCAGCTTAGGGCCCGAGCAGTACTTC
TRBV2	-	TRBJ2-1	-	CASSETRAGHEQFF	TGTGCCAGCAGTGAAACCCGTGCGGGTCATGAGCAGTTCTTC
TRBV6-5	-	TRBJ1-1	TRBD1	CASKDRGRPEAFF	TGTGCCAGCAAGGACAGGGGGCGTCCAGAAGCTTTCTTT
TRBV25-1	-	TRBJ2-1	-	CASSEDRTSYNEQFF	TGTGCCAGCAGTGAGGACAGAACCTCCTACAATGAGCAGTTCTTC
TRBV29-1	-	TRBJ2-5	TRBD1	CSGQTGVEETQYF	TGCAGCGGGCAAACAGGGGTGGAAGAGACCCAGTACTTC
TRBV11-2	-	TRBJ2-1	-	CASSLGTGTTQFF	TGTGCCAGCAGCTTAGGCACCGGGACAACACAGTTCTTC
TRBV9	-	TRBJ2-2	-	CASSVIGGDTGELFF	TGTGCCAGCAGCGTGATTGGAGGGGACACCGGGGAGCTGTTTTTT
TRBV5-1	-	TRBJ2-2	-	CASSRGPAGTGELFF	TGCGCCAGCAGCCGAGGGCCAGCCGGCACCGGGGAGCTGTTTTTT
TRBV7-2	-	TRBJ2-7	-	CASSLSRNYEQYF	TGTGCCAGCAGCTTATCTAGGAACTACGAGCAGTACTTC
TRBV10-3	few	TRBJ2-5	TRBD2	CAISGLAGETQYF	TGTGCCATCAGTGGACTAGCCGGAGAGACCCAGTACTTC
TRBV7-9	few	TRBJ2-3	-	CASSFGQRTDTQYF	TGTGCCAGCAGCTTTGGGCAACGCACAGATACGCAGTATTTT
TRBV6-1	-	TRBJ2-5	-	CASSEQSLGLRETQYF	TGTGCCAGCAGTGAACAATCCCTGGGACTGAGAGAGACCCAGTACTTC
TRBV28	-	TRBJ1-1	-	CASGGLNTEAFF	TGTGCCAGCGGGGGCCTGAACACTGAAGCTTTCTTT
TRBV7-8	-	TRBJ1-3	TRBD1	CASSPQGGYSGNTIYF	TGTGCCAGCAGCCCCCAGGGGGGTTACTCTGGAAACACCATATATTTT
TRBV5-1	-	TRBJ2-2	-	CASSLDGTTGELFF	TGCGCCAGCAGCTTGGACGGGACTACCGGGGAGCTGTTTTTT
TRBV7-9	-	TRBJ2-2	TRBD2	CASSPLRLAGATGELFF	TGTGCCAGCAGCCCGCTCCGACTAGCGGGAGCTACCGGGGAGCTGTTTTTT
TRBV30	few	TRBJ2-7	-	CAWSRTNPYEQYF	TGTGCCTGGAGTCGGACTAACCCCTACGAGCAGTACTTC
TRBV29-1	-	TRBJ2-3	-	CSVELGLSHTDTQYF	TGCAGCGTTGAACTGGGACTCTCCCACACAGATACGCAGTATTTT
TRBV6-1	-	TRBJ2-7	TRBD1	CASSGLGQGLYEQYF	TGTGCCAGCAGTGGGTTGGGACAGGGACTATACGAGCAGTACTTC
TRBV7-9	-	TRBJ2-1	-	CASTRGGYNEQFF	TGTGCCAGCACCCGAGGGGGTTACAATGAGCAGTTCTTC
TRBV7-2	-	TRBJ1-2	-	CASSLDWGGTNPYGYTF	TGTGCCAGCAGCTTAGACTGGGGAGGGACAAACCCCTATGGCTACACCTTC